The clone carrying this T cell receptor beta chain turned up a few times. Its antigen remains unidentified. This record comes from a study of regulatory T cells in long-lasting Graves disease. General study results and limits: Newly diagnosed patients had higher TCR diversity than persistent Graves' patients did.

Germline trimming cut 4 bases from V and 9 bases from J; bases unmatched to any gene: 9. Germline loops: CDR1 MNHNS, CDR2 SASEGT. This CDR3 contains 14 residues. Time point reported: newly diagnosed GD, antithyroid drugs for less than 3 months. RNA isolated from PBMCs was used to make the TCR library. HTBI primers from iRepertoire and Arm-PCR of CDR3 regions yielded the TCR beta libraries. TCRdb reanalysed the multiplex PCR reads using MiXCR and keeps one entry per CDR3 protein. There are approximately 390,000 distinct CDR3 sequences in the sample; around 15% occur only once, and around 20% lies in the top ten. These data were also filed under a second study, of T cells in Graves' hyperthyroidism and ophthalmopathy.

Source: peripheral blood mononuclear cells (PBMCs), taken at new diagnosis, from a patient treated with antithyroid drugs. V is TRBV6-1 and J is TRBJ1-3; 7 bases agree with TRBD1. This receptor was taken from a woman between 18 and 29 years old with Graves disease. The CDR3 is CASSAGTDLGTIYF. The CDR3 nucleotides are TGTGCCAGCAGTGCCGGGACAGACTTAGGCACCATATATTTT.